The entry below gives a single T cell receptor (beta chain) sequence along with its context. Its cognate antigen is unknown. This CDR3 region has 16 residues. Per germline, CDR1 SGHTA and CDR2 FQGNSA. V lost 5 bases to trimming and J lost 2 bases, with 17 bases between them. Single viable CD3+CD4+CD8-CD45RO+ cells were sorted as the memory CD4+ T cells. CMV serostatus came from serum IgG against pp150, pp28, p38, p52. This sample was included in a study of memory CD4+ T cells and cytomegalovirus serostatus. Study summary: This sample comes from healthy Belgian adults, eight or nine CMV seropositive, roughly 22 seronegative.

The study's findings and limits: Of about 150 reported CMV TCRbeta sequences, some 70 were found in memory CD4+ repertoires.

The protocol was immunoSEQ multiplex PCR, while the TCRdb copy is restricted to in-frame clones and leaves out a portion. This sample yields more than 55,000 clones, of which around 83% are seen a single time; 0.88% belongs to the top ten. The rearrangement joins TRBV7-2 to TRBJ2-3; TRBD1 is a possible D gene (5 bases). The sequenced sample was memory CD4+ T cells from blood. This sequence was found in an adult in good health and CMV-seronegative. The DNA for the CDR3 is TGTGCCAGCAGCCCGGGCAGGGTAGAATTCACAGATACGCAGTATTTT. Protein product: CASSPGRVEFTDTQYF.